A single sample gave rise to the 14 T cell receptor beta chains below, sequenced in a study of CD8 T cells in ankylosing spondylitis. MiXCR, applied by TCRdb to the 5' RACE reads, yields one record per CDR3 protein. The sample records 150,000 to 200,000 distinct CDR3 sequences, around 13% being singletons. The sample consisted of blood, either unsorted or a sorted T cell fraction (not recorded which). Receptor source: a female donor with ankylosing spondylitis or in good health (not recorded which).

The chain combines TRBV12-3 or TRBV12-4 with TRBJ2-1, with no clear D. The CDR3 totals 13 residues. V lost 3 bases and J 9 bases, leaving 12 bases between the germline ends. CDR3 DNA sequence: TGTGCCAGCAGTTTCTCCGCAGCCGGTGAGCAGTTCTTC. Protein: CASSFSAAGEQFF.

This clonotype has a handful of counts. The CDR3, as DNA: TGTGCCAGCAGTTATTTCGGGACAGGCAAAGCTAACTATGGCTACACCTTC. It codes for CASSYFGTGKANYGYTF. The chain uses TRBV6-5 and TRBJ1-2; 8 nucleotides line up with TRBD1. This CDR3 region has 17 residues. CDR1 is MNHEY and CDR2 is SVGAGI in the germline V gene. Trimming removed 3 bases from V and 0 bases from J; junction bases left unmatched: 9.

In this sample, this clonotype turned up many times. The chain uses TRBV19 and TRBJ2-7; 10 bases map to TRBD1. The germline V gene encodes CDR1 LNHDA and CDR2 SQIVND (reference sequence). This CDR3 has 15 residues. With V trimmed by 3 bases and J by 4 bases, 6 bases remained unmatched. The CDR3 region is CASSIGTGAGYEQYF. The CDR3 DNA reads TGTGCCAGTAGTATCGGGACAGGGGCTGGGTACGAGCAGTACTTC. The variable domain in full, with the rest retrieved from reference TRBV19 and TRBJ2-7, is DGGITQSPKYLFRKEGQNVTLSCEQNLNHDAMYWYRQDPGQGLRLIYYSQIVNDFQKGDIAEGYSVSREKKESFPLTVTSAQKNPTAFYLCASSIGTGAGYEQYFGPGTRLTVT.

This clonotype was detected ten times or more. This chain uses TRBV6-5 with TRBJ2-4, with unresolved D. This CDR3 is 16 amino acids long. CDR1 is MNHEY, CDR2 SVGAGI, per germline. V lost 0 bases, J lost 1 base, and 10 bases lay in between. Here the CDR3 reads CASSYSGRSAKNIQYF. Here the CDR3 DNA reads TGTGCCAGCAGTTACTCAGGCAGGTCGGCCAAAAACATTCAGTACTTC.

CDR3 bases: TGTGCCAGCAGTTTGCTAAGGGCAGGGGTCCACGAGCAGTACTTC. Translation: CASSLLRAGVHEQYF. The V gene is TRBV27, the J gene TRBJ2-7; D perhaps matches TRBD1 (6 bases). CDR1 is MNHEY, CDR2 SMNVEV, per germline (reference sequence). This CDR3 is 15 amino acids long. Trimming took off 3 bases at V and 5 bases at J, with 17 bases between the two ends.

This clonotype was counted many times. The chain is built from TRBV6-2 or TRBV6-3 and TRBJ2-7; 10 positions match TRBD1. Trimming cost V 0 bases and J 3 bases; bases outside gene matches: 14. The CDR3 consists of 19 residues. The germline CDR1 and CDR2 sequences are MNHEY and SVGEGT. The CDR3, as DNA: TGTGCCAGCAGTTACTCGCCCCTCCTCGAGACAGGGGGCATCTACGAGCAGTACTTC. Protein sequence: CASSYSPLLETGGIYEQYF.

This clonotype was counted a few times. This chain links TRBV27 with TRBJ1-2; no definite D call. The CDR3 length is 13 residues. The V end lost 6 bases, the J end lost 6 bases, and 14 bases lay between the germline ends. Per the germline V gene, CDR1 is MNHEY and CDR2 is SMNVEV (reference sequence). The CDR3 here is CASSPWMGDGYTF. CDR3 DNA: TGTGCCAGCAGCCCGTGGATGGGTGATGGCTACACCTTC.

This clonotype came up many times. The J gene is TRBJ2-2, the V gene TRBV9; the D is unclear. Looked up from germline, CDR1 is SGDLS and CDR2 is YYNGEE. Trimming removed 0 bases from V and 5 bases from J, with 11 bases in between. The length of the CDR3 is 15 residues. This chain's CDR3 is CASSVGASRTGELFF. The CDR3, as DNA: TGTGCCAGCAGCGTAGGAGCCAGCAGGACCGGGGAGCTGTTTTTT. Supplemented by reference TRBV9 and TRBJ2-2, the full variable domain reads DSGVTQTPKHLITATGQRVTLRCSPRSGDLSVYWYQQSLDQGLQFLIQYYNGEERAKGNILERFSAQQFPDLHSELNLSSLELGDSALYFCASSVGASRTGELFFGEGSRLTVL.

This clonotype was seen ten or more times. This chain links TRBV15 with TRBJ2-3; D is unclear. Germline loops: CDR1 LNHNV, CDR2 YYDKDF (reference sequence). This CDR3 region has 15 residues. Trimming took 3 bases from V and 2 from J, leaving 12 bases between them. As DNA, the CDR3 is TGTGCCACCAGCAGGACAAGGCCCCCCACAGATACGCAGTATTTT. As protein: CATSRTRPPTDTQYF.

For the CDR3, the DNA is TGTGCCAGCAGTAATCGGAAGTACTATGAAAAACTGTTTTTT. It encodes CASSNRKYYEKLFF. The chain couples TRBV12-3 or TRBV12-4 to TRBJ1-4; D is unresolved. The length of the CDR3 is 14 residues. The V gene lost 5 bases and the J gene lost 6 bases, with 13 bases spanning the gap.

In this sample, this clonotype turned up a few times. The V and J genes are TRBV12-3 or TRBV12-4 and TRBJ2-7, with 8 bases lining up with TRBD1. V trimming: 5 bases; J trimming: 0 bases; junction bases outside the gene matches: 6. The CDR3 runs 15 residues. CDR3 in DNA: TGTGCCAGCAGTCCTGGACAGGGAATCTCCTACGAGCAGTACTTC. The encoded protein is CASSPGQGISYEQYF.

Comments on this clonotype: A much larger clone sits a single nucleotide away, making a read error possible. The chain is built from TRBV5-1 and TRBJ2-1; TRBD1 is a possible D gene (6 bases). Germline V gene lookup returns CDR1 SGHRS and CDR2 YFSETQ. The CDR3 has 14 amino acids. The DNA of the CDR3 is TGCACCAGCAGCTTAAAGACAGGCGGCGGAGAGCAGTTCTTC. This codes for CTSSLKTGGGEQFF. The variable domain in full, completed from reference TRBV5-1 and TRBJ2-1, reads KAGVTQTPRYLIKTRGQQVTLSCSPISGHRSVSWYQQTPGQGLQFLFEYFSETQRNKGNFPGRFSGRQFSNSRSEMNVSTLELGDSALYLCTSSLKTGGGEQFFGPGTRLTVL.

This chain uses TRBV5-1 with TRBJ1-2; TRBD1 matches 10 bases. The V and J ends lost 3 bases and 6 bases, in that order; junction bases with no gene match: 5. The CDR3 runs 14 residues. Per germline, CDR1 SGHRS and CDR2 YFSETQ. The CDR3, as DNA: TGCGCCAGCAGCTCCTCCGGGACAGGGGATGGCTACACCTTC. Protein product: CASSSSGTGDGYTF.

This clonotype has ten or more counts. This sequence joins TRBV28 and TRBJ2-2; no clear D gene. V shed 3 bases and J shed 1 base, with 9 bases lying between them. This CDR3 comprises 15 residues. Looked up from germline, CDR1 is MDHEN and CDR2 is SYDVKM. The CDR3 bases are TGTGCCAGCAGTTTTCTGGGAAGGAACACCGGGGAGCTGTTTTTT. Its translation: CASSFLGRNTGELFF.